Listed here are 26 T cell receptor beta chains from one sample, sequenced in a study of control samples from healthy donors and cancer patients. Data came from immunoSEQ multiplex PCR; TCRdb stores just in-frame clones and leaves some out. The data contain 35,000 to 40,000 clones, 65% to 85% of them seen just once; the ten biggest clones take up under 25%. The specimen was PBMCs. Source of these receptors: a woman in her fifties or sixties with lung cancer.

As concerns this clone: Distinct nucleotide sequences in the sample also encode this CDR3. The chain couples TRBV18 to TRBJ1-5, with D unclear. Germline V gene lookup returns CDR1 KGHSH and CDR2 LQKENI. Trimming pared 6 bases from V and 6 bases from J, leaving 18 bases between. The CDR3 extends over 15 amino acids. The CDR3 coding sequence is TGTGCCAGCTCGGACGGCCTGGAGGCGGGTCAGCCCCAGCATTTT. Amino acid sequence: CASSDGLEAGQPQHF.

The CDR3 reads CASSRENQPQHF. CDR3 nucleotide sequence: TGTGCCAGCAGCCGAGAGAATCAGCCCCAGCATTTT. The chain has TRBV7-9 and TRBJ1-5; the D is unclear. The CDR3 sequence is 12 residues long. Germline CDR1 and CDR2: SEHNR and FQNEAQ (reference sequence). V lost 5 bases to trimming and J lost 4 bases, with 6 bases between them.

The rearrangement uses TRBV28 and TRBJ1-5, with TRBD1 matching 8 bases. The germline V gene encodes CDR1 MDHEN and CDR2 SYDVKM. The J segment lost 7 bases and the V segment lost 3 bases, leaving 8 bases of the junction unmatched. The length of the CDR3 is 15 residues. The CDR3 region is CASSFTGGREQPQHF. In DNA form, the CDR3 reads TGTGCCAGCAGTTTCACAGGGGGGAGGGAACAGCCCCAGCATTTT.

CDR3: CASTYRGYGYTF. CDR3 coding DNA: TGTGCCAGCACCTACAGGGGATACGGCTACACCTTC. This sequence joins TRBV12-3 or TRBV12-4 and TRBJ1-2, with 7 bases identical to TRBD1. The J segment lost 8 bases and the V segment lost 7 bases, leaving 7 bases of the junction unmatched. This CDR3 has 12 amino acids.

This clone has only one observation. For the CDR3, the DNA is TGTGCCAGCAGCTTAGATAGGGACGGCGGAAACACCATATATTTT. It specifies CASSLDRDGGNTIYF. J is TRBJ1-3 and V is TRBV7-2, with D tentatively TRBD1 (5 bases). Trimming stripped 1 base from V and 4 bases from J, with 11 bases between. Germline-derived CDR1 and CDR2 are SGHTA and FQGNSA. There are 15 residues in the CDR3.

CDR3 in amino acids: CASSQREGQMNTEAFF. CDR3 sequence (DNA): TGCGCCAGCAGCCAAAGGGAGGGGCAGATGAACACTGAAGCTTTCTTT. The genes are TRBV4-1 and TRBJ1-1, with TRBD1 as a possible D gene (5 bases). This CDR3 contains 16 residues. In germline, CDR1 is MGHRA, CDR2 YSYEKL. The V end was cut by 2 bases, the J end by 0 bases, with 13 bases between.

The chain employs TRBV5-6 and TRBJ1-2; D gene uncertain. Looked up from germline, CDR1 is SGHDT and CDR2 is YYEEEE. V was clipped by 1 base and J by 8 bases, with 9 bases between them. CDR3 length: 12 residues. The CDR3 sequence: CASSLSYSGYTF. CDR3 DNA: TGTGCCAGCAGCTTGAGCTATTCGGGCTACACCTTC.

This chain links TRBV13 with TRBJ1-2, with D tentatively TRBD1 (5 bases). Germline assignment: CDR1 PRHDT and CDR2 FYEKMQ (reference sequence). The V and J ends lost 1 base and 2 bases respectively, with 8 bases between them. CDR3 size: 14 residues. CDR3 sequence: CASSLATGNYGYTF. The CDR3 coding sequence is TGTGCCAGCAGCTTAGCCACAGGCAACTATGGCTACACCTTC.

The chain combines TRBV2 with TRBJ2-7; no clear D gene. This CDR3 is built from 11 residues. Trimming shortened V by 2 bases and J by 11 bases, and 10 bases separated the two germline ends. Germline values: CDR1 SNHLY, CDR2 FYNNEI. CDR3 sequence reads: CASSEMWIEYF. CDR3 sequence (DNA): TGTGCCAGCAGTGAAATGTGGATCGAGTACTTC.

The rearrangement uses TRBV12-3 or TRBV12-4 and TRBJ2-1; possibly TRBD2 for D (5 bases). The CDR3 covers 11 residues. The V end lost 5 bases, the J end lost 9 bases, and 8 bases lay between the germline ends. Here the CDR3 reads CASSLGSEQFF. In nucleotides, the CDR3 is TGTGCCAGCAGTCTTGGGAGTGAGCAGTTCTTC.

The sample holds one count of this clone. This chain uses TRBV9 with TRBJ2-7, with 7 bases that match TRBD1. Per the germline V gene, CDR1 is SGDLS and CDR2 is YYNGEE. The ends lost 0 bases at V and 3 bases at J; junction bases unmatched: 3. This CDR3 contains 14 residues. This CDR3 is CASSVADRVYEQYF. The CDR3 nucleotides read TGTGCCAGCAGCGTAGCTGACAGGGTCTACGAGCAGTACTTC.

The chain employs TRBV2 and TRBJ1-1; TRBD1 matches at 8 bases. V lost 6 bases and J lost 8; bases outside the gene matches: 2. The CDR3 is 11 amino acids. Germline CDR1 SNHLY, CDR2 FYNNEI. Here the CDR3 DNA reads TGTGCCAGCAGGCGGGACAGGGAAGCTTTCTTT. This codes for CASRRDREAFF.

The V call is TRBV5-1, the J call TRBJ2-7, with a weak D call TRBD1 (5 bases). The CDR3 length is 14 residues. Germline V lookup: CDR1 SGHRS, CDR2 YFSETQ. Trimming took 2 bases from V and 2 from J, leaving 11 bases between them. The CDR3 spells CASSLQDTTYEQYF. CDR3 bases: TGCGCCAGCAGCTTACAGGACACAACCTACGAGCAGTACTTC.

The chain combines TRBV19 with TRBJ1-2; 10 bases are a match to TRBD1. Trimming took 4 bases from V and 7 from J; bases not matched to a gene: 15. Germline loops: CDR1 LNHDA, CDR2 SQIVND (reference sequence). This CDR3 has 17 amino acids. The CDR3 nucleotides read TGTGCCAGTAGTACTCCCTGGACAGGGGGTAGCGTAGGTGGCTACACCTTC. Its translation: CASSTPWTGGSVGGYTF.

This chain links TRBV5-1 with TRBJ2-2; D possibly matches TRBD1 or TRBD2 (5 bases each). Trimming removed 0 bases at V and 3 bases at J, with 12 bases between. The CDR3 consists of 16 residues. CDR1 and CDR2 (germline): SGHRS, YFSETQ. The CDR3 sequence: CASSLAGTEYTGELFF. The CDR3 coding sequence is TGCGCCAGCAGCTTGGCCGGGACGGAGTACACCGGGGAGCTGTTTTTT.

The rearrangement joins TRBV27 to TRBJ2-1; perhaps TRBD1 as D (6 bases). V lost 2 bases, J lost 11 bases, and 16 bases lay in between. From germline, CDR1 is MNHEY and CDR2 SMNVEV (reference sequence). The CDR3 has 14 residues. The CDR3: CASSLGIIGTKQFF. CDR3 nucleotides: TGTGCCAGCAGTTTAGGGATAATCGGGACAAAGCAGTTCTTC.

This clone appeared once. The V and J genes are TRBV12-3 or TRBV12-4 and TRBJ2-5; tentatively, D is TRBD2 (6 bases). There are 13 residues in the CDR3. Trimming shortened V by 5 bases and J by 4 bases, and 11 bases separated the two germline ends. DNA of the CDR3: TGTGCCAGCAGTGGAGGGCGGGGAGAGACCCAGTACTTC. Translating it yields CASSGGRGETQYF.

The V gene is TRBV5-4, the J gene TRBJ1-1; the D is unclear. V lost 3 bases, J lost 7 bases, and 13 bases lay in between. The length of the CDR3 is 13 residues. Germline loops: CDR1 SGHNT, CDR2 YYREEE (reference sequence). CDR3 protein: CASSSSDLLEAFF. The DNA for the CDR3 is TGTGCCAGCAGCTCCTCGGACCTACTTGAAGCTTTCTTT.

This chain joins TRBV7-2 and TRBJ2-1; the D is unclear. This CDR3 is 12 amino acids long. CDR1 is SGHTA and CDR2 is FQGNSA in the germline V gene. Trimming removed 1 base at V and 13 bases at J, with 11 bases between. CDR3 amino acids: CASSLEVGTQFF. The CDR3 coding sequence is TGTGCCAGCAGCTTAGAAGTGGGAACACAGTTCTTC.

The V call is TRBV3-1 (or the pseudogene TRBV3-2), the J call TRBJ1-4; a possible D gene is TRBD1 (6 bases). Trimming took off 0 bases at V and 5 bases at J, with 13 bases between the two ends. The CDR3 is made up of 16 amino acids. CDR1 is LGHDT and CDR2 is YNNKEL in the germline V gene (reference sequence). In DNA form, the CDR3 reads TGTGCCAGCAGCCAAGATACAACAGGGCGAAATGAAAAACTGTTTTTT. Its translation is CASSQDTTGRNEKLFF.

This clone is medium-sized within its sample. This chain links TRBV7-2 with TRBJ1-4; the D is unclear. V was trimmed by 4 bases and J by 0 bases, leaving 9 bases between them. The CDR3 runs 15 residues. Germline loops: CDR1 SGHTA, CDR2 FQGNSA. For the CDR3, the DNA is TGTGCCAGCAGCTCCGGCCGCGCAACTAATGAAAAACTGTTTTTT. Amino acids: CASSSGRATNEKLFF. Full variable domain (outside the CDR3, taken from reference TRBV7-2 and TRBJ1-4): GAGVSQSPSNKVTEKGKDVELRCDPISGHTALYWYRQSLGQGLEFLIYFQGNSAPDKSGLPSDRFSAERTGGSVSTLTIQRTQQEDSAVYLCASSSGRATNEKLFFGSGTQLSVL.

This chain uses TRBV30 with TRBJ1-5; D is possibly TRBD1 (5 bases). Germline V gene sequence: CDR1 GTSNPN, CDR2 SVGIG (reference sequence). The CDR3 contains 15 residues. Deletions cut 0 bases from V and 4 bases from J, with 13 bases between. The CDR3 region is CAWSVRGAFNQPQHF. DNA of the CDR3: TGTGCCTGGAGTGTACGAGGGGCCTTTAATCAGCCCCAGCATTTT.

The CDR3 nucleotides read TGTGCCAGCAGCCAAGATCAAGTCGGGTACAATGAGCAGTTCTTC. Its translation: CASSQDQVGYNEQFF. The gene calls are TRBV14 and TRBJ2-1; D is unclear. V lost 0 bases to trimming and J lost 4 bases, with 10 bases between them. CDR1 and CDR2 (germline): SGHDN, FVKESK. This CDR3 contains 15 residues. The full variable domain, with the rest looked up from reference TRBV14 and TRBJ2-1, is EAGVTQFPSHSVIEKGQTVTLRCDPISGHDNLYWYRRVMGKEIKFLLHFVKESKQDESGMPNNRFLAERTGGTYSTLKVQPAELEDSGVYFCASSQDQVGYNEQFFGPGTRLTVL.

The CDR3 DNA is TGTGCCAGCCGAGCGGGGGAGAATCAGCCCCAGCATTTT. It encodes CASRAGENQPQHF. This chain uses TRBV6-5 with TRBJ1-5; D possibly corresponds to TRBD1 (5 bases). This CDR3 is 13 amino acids long. V lost 8 bases to trimming and J lost 4 bases, with 12 bases between them. CDR1 and CDR2 from the germline V gene are MNHEY and SVGAGI.

CDR3 DNA sequence: TGTGCCTCACAGGGGTGGAAGACAGATACGCAGTATTTT. It specifies CASQGWKTDTQYF. The chain recombines TRBV24-1 with TRBJ2-3, with 7 bases matching TRBD1. The germline CDR1 and CDR2 sequences are KGHDR and SFDVKD. This CDR3 is 13 amino acids long. V lost 12 bases and J lost 3; bases outside the gene matches: 8.

This clone showed up just a few times. This chain joins TRBV5-4 and TRBJ1-6; D not certain. Germline V gives CDR1 SGHNT, CDR2 YYREEE (reference sequence). The CDR3 length is 14 residues. Trimming removed 0 bases at V and 10 bases at J, with 11 bases between. The CDR3 protein is CASSLGLEGSPLHF. DNA of the CDR3: TGTGCCAGCAGCTTGGGACTGGAAGGCTCACCCCTCCACTTT.